Following are 31 T cell receptor beta chains from one sample sequenced in a study of T cells after yellow fever vaccination. MiXCR was run by TCRdb on the 5' RACE reads, yielding one entry per CDR3 protein. The top ten hold 3.3% of the sample, which has some 340,000 distinct CDR3 sequences, approximately 12% seen once. This material consisted of CD4+ T cells sorted from PBMCs, taken 45 days after the yellow fever booster vaccination. These receptors were obtained from a young man who received the YFV17D yellow fever vaccine.

V usage is TRBV5-4 and J usage is TRBJ1-1; unclear D gene. The CDR3 sequence is 13 residues long. Looked up from germline, CDR1 is SGHNT and CDR2 is YYREEE (reference sequence). Trimming removed 2 bases from V and 3 bases from J, with 8 bases in between. DNA of the CDR3: TGTGCCAGCAGCTTCCCCGCCTACACTGAAGCTTTCTTT. Its protein is CASSFPAYTEAFF.

The chain uses TRBV30 and TRBJ2-1, with D perhaps matching TRBD1 (5 bases). Per the germline V gene, CDR1 is GTSNPN and CDR2 is SVGIG (reference sequence). This CDR3 contains 13 residues. V was cut by 8 bases and J by 2 bases, with 13 bases left in between. CDR3 amino acids: CARQYEPYNEQFF. Here the CDR3 DNA reads TGTGCCAGACAGTACGAACCCTACAATGAGCAGTTCTTC. Looking up the rest from reference TRBV30 and TRBJ2-1 gives the full variable domain: SQTIHQWPATLVQPVGSPLSLECTVEGTSNPNLYWYRQAAGRGLQLLFYSVGIGQISSEVPQNLSASRPQDRQFILSSKKLLLSDSGFYLCARQYEPYNEQFFGPGTRLTVL.

This clonotype was found many times. The genes are TRBV7-9 and TRBJ2-3; TRBD1 or TRBD2 may be the D gene (5 bases each). Germline V gene data show CDR1 as SEHNR and CDR2 as FQNEAQ (reference sequence). This CDR3 contains 15 residues. V was clipped by 5 bases and J by 6 bases, with 18 bases between them. The DNA for the CDR3 is TGTGCCAGCAGCGATCGAGGCAAGGGGACGGATACGCAGTATTTT. Translated, it gives CASSDRGKGTDTQYF.

This clonotype was recorded many times. The chain has TRBV5-1 and TRBJ2-3; D may be TRBD2 (6 bases). The V end lost 2 bases, the J end lost 6 bases, and 16 bases lay between the germline ends. Per germline, CDR1 SGHRS and CDR2 YFSETQ. The CDR3 is 15 amino acids. The CDR3 here is CASSFEGLSGDTQYF. The CDR3 DNA follows: TGCGCCAGCAGCTTCGAGGGACTGTCTGGGGATACGCAGTATTTT.

This clonotype appeared many times. The V call is TRBV7-8, the J call TRBJ1-6; D is ambiguous. The CDR3 extends over 14 amino acids. Germline CDR1 and CDR2: SGHVS and FQNEAQ. V lost 0 bases and J lost 7, with 7 bases in between. CDR3 amino acids: CASSLAGENSPLHF. The CDR3 nucleotides are TGTGCCAGCAGCTTAGCTGGGGAGAATTCACCCCTCCACTTT.

The genes are TRBV6-5 and TRBJ2-6, with no clear D. The CDR3 runs 18 residues. Germline V gene lookup returns CDR1 MNHEY and CDR2 SVGAGI. V was trimmed by 6 bases and J by 1 base, leaving 19 bases between them. Here the CDR3 reads CASSQTYPLGSGANVLTF. Here the CDR3 DNA reads TGTGCCAGCAGCCAGACATACCCCTTAGGTTCTGGGGCCAACGTCCTGACTTTC.

The V call is TRBV7-9, the J call TRBJ2-7; 7 positions match TRBD2. Germline trimming cut 4 bases from V and 5 bases from J; bases unmatched to any gene: 5. CDR1 is SEHNR and CDR2 is FQNEAQ in the germline V gene (reference sequence). The CDR3 loop spans 13 amino acids. In DNA form, the CDR3 reads TGTGCCAGCAGCTACCTCAGCGGGAACGAGCAGTACGTC. Translated: CASSYLSGNEQYV.

This clonotype was seen repeatedly, ten times or more. The CDR3 nucleotides are TGCAGTGCCCATGACAGGGTCGACACCGGGGAGCTGTTTTTT. This translates into CSAHDRVDTGELFF. This rearrangement joins TRBV20-1 to TRBJ2-2, with 7 nucleotides matching TRBD1. Per germline, CDR1 DFQATT and CDR2 SNEGSKA (reference sequence). CDR3 length equals 14 residues. The V segment lost 6 bases and the J segment 3 bases; nucleotides outside the gene matches: 7.

This clonotype was recorded a few times. This chain connects TRBV12-3 or TRBV12-4 to TRBJ2-5; D gene unclear. The length of the CDR3 is 13 residues. The V and J ends lost 3 bases and 10 bases respectively, with 15 bases between them. The CDR3 region is CASSLVSGVDQYF. The DNA for the CDR3 is TGTGCCAGCAGTTTGGTTTCTGGGGTGGACCAGTACTTC.

The rearrangement links TRBV28 to TRBJ2-5; D might be TRBD1 (5 bases). The CDR3 covers 13 residues. Germline V gene lookup returns CDR1 MDHEN and CDR2 SYDVKM. V lost 6 bases and J 5 bases, leaving 13 bases between the germline ends. CDR3 region: CASRGQGYETQYF. The CDR3, as DNA: TGTGCCAGCAGAGGTCAGGGTTATGAGACCCAGTACTTC.

J is TRBJ2-5 and V is TRBV13; D unclear. Germline V lookup: CDR1 PRHDT, CDR2 FYEKMQ (reference sequence). This CDR3 spans 14 amino acids. V shed 0 bases and J shed 5 bases, with 10 bases lying between them. CDR3 amino acids: CASSLGVARETQYF. The CDR3 region has the DNA TGTGCCAGCAGCTTAGGGGTAGCCAGGGAGACCCAGTACTTC.

The CDR3 here is CASSQGTAGGYGYTF. The CDR3 region has the DNA TGCGCCAGCAGCCAAGGGACAGCTGGAGGCTATGGCTACACCTTC. This chain connects TRBV4-3 to TRBJ1-2; weak D call: TRBD1 (6 bases). V was cut by 1 base and J by 4 bases, with 13 bases left in between. This CDR3 is built from 15 residues. CDR1 LGHNA and CDR2 YSLEER come from the germline V gene.

Only a few counts were recorded for this clonotype. This chain links TRBV5-1 with TRBJ2-3, with D tentatively TRBD2 (5 bases). Germline values: CDR1 SGHRS, CDR2 YFSETQ. This CDR3 is 15 amino acids long. V lost 0 bases to trimming and J lost 4 bases, with 12 bases between them. The CDR3 protein is CASSLVYLGADTQYF. The CDR3 DNA sequence: TGCGCCAGCAGCTTGGTATACCTCGGGGCAGATACGCAGTATTTT.

This clonotype was counted between two and nine times. An end of the junction differs from the germline gene, which may be a read error. The J gene is TRBJ1-2, the V gene TRBV4-2; D not resolved. CDR3 size: 12 residues. Germline assignment: CDR1 LGHNA and CDR2 YNFKEQ. The CDR3 region has the DNA TGTGCCAGCAGCCGCACTGCGGGTGGCTACGCCTTC. The encoded protein is CASSRTAGGYAF.

This clonotype was observed a few times. This sequence joins TRBV20-1 and TRBJ2-1; the D gene is possibly TRBD2 (6 bases). Germline V lookup: CDR1 DFQATT, CDR2 SNEGSKA (reference sequence). V lost 2 bases to trimming and J lost 9 bases, with 29 bases between them. The CDR3 has 18 amino acids. CDR3 residues: CSARLSSSRERRRIEQFF. The CDR3 nucleotides read TGCAGTGCTAGACTATCGTCTAGCCGGGAGCGTCGTAGGATTGAGCAGTTCTTC.

The sample holds a few counts of this clonotype. The chain joins TRBV7-2 to TRBJ2-3; D assignment may be TRBD1 or TRBD2 (6 bases each). The germline V gene has CDR1 SGHTA and CDR2 FQGNSA. V shed 0 bases and J shed 2 bases, with 15 bases lying between them. The CDR3 totals 17 residues. This CDR3 reads CASSLAQGRGPTDTQYF. DNA for the CDR3: TGTGCCAGCAGCTTAGCGCAGGGGCGGGGCCCCACAGATACGCAGTATTTT.

This clonotype was picked up a small number of times. The chain carries TRBV7-9 and TRBJ1-1; maybe TRBD1 (6 bases). The germline V gene has CDR1 SEHNR and CDR2 FQNEAQ (reference sequence). CDR3 length: 17 amino acids. The V end was cut by 0 bases, the J end by 5 bases, with 19 bases between. The CDR3 reads CASSLAWGTGAGTEAFF. In DNA form, the CDR3 reads TGTGCCAGCAGCTTAGCGTGGGGTACGGGGGCCGGGACTGAAGCTTTCTTT.

Many counts were recorded for this clonotype. The rearrangement uses TRBV3-1 and TRBJ2-3, with 9 bases matching TRBD2. V lost 0 bases to trimming and J lost 2 bases; unmatched junction nucleotides: 6. Germline-derived CDR1 and CDR2 are LGHDT and YNNKEL (reference sequence). The CDR3 is made up of 17 amino acids. CDR3 residues: CASSQDSSGGFTDTQYF. The DNA for the CDR3 is TGTGCCAGCAGCCAAGATTCGAGCGGGGGGTTCACAGATACGCAGTATTTT.

This clonotype was counted a few times. The V gene is TRBV4-3, the J gene TRBJ2-7; D might be TRBD1 (5 bases). The CDR3 length is 15 residues. V was trimmed by 1 base and J by 4 bases, leaving 14 bases between them. CDR1 and CDR2 from the germline V gene are LGHNA and YSLEER. The CDR3 bases are TGCGCCAGCAGCCAAGGCGCGGCAGGGTCGTACGAGCAGTACTTC. It codes for CASSQGAAGSYEQYF.

This clonotype was counted many times. This chain joins TRBV5-1 and TRBJ2-3; D unclear. Trimming removed 1 base at V and 8 bases at J, with 11 bases between. Germline V gene sequence: CDR1 SGHRS, CDR2 YFSETQ. The CDR3 is 13 amino acids. Here the CDR3 DNA reads TGCGCCAGCAGCTTGTTTGGGCTGGGTACGCAGTATTTT. Translating it yields CASSLFGLGTQYF. The full variable domain, in which reference TRBV5-1 and TRBJ2-3 provide the parts outside the CDR3, is KAGVTQTPRYLIKTRGQQVTLSCSPISGHRSVSWYQQTPGQGLQFLFEYFSETQRNKGNFPGRFSGRQFSNSRSEMNVSTLELGDSALYLCASSLFGLGTQYFGPGTRLTVL.

This clonotype was seen repeatedly, ten times or more. This chain links TRBV7-3 with TRBJ2-2, with 12 nucleotides matching TRBD2. The CDR3 has 17 amino acids. Germline values: CDR1 SGHTA, CDR2 FQGTGA. V gave up 2 bases and J gave up 0 bases; unmatched junction bases: 1. The CDR3: CASSLLAGGPNTGELFF. The CDR3 DNA reads as TGTGCCAGCAGCTTACTAGCGGGGGGGCCGAACACCGGGGAGCTGTTTTTT.

This chain links TRBV5-4 with TRBJ1-1; D uncertain. This CDR3 spans 17 amino acids. V lost 0 bases and J lost 4, with 19 bases in between. From germline, CDR1 is SGHNT and CDR2 YYREEE (reference sequence). CDR3 region: CASSLVFRSVTATEAFF. The CDR3 DNA is TGTGCCAGCAGCTTGGTCTTCAGATCGGTAACTGCCACTGAAGCTTTCTTT.

This chain uses TRBV3-1 with TRBJ2-3; 8 nucleotides agree with TRBD2. V trimming: 1 base; J trimming: 0 bases; junction bases outside the gene matches: 9. This CDR3 contains 18 residues. In germline, CDR1 is LGHDT, CDR2 YNNKEL (reference sequence). This chain's CDR3 is CASSQGMAGGLSTDTQYF. The CDR3, as DNA: TGTGCCAGCAGCCAAGGCATGGCGGGGGGACTTAGCACAGATACGCAGTATTTT.

V and J are TRBV20-1 and TRBJ2-7, with 9 nucleotides matching TRBD1. The CDR3 loop spans 13 amino acids. V trimming: 6 bases; J trimming: 5 bases; junction bases outside the gene matches: 8. Per germline, CDR1 DFQATT and CDR2 SNEGSKA (reference sequence). The DNA of the CDR3 is TGCAGTGCAAGCAGGGACAGGGTTGACGAGCAGTACTTC. Its translation is CSASRDRVDEQYF.

There are a few counts of this clonotype. V gene TRBV6-6 combines with J gene TRBJ1-2; 9 bases agree with TRBD1. V lost 4 bases and J lost 5; bases outside the gene matches: 5. The CDR3 runs to 14 residues. The germline gives CDR1 MNHNY, CDR2 SVGAGI (reference sequence). The CDR3 sequence: CASSSLTGGYGYTF. The CDR3 coding sequence is TGTGCCAGCAGTTCCCTGACAGGGGGATATGGCTACACCTTC.

In its sample, this clonotype was seen many times. The V call is TRBV7-8, the J call TRBJ2-5, with 7 bases aligning to TRBD1. With V trimmed by 8 bases and J by 5 bases, 5 bases remained unmatched. Germline-derived CDR1 and CDR2 are SGHVS and FQNEAQ. The CDR3 extends over 12 amino acids. CDR3 protein: CASGRDSETQYF. The CDR3 DNA follows: TGTGCCAGCGGACGGGACAGTGAGACCCAGTACTTC.

The rearrangement joins TRBV6-2 or TRBV6-3 to TRBJ1-2; D not resolved. Germline V lookup: CDR1 MNHEY, CDR2 SVGEGT. The V end lost 2 bases, the J end lost 6 bases, and 13 bases lay between the germline ends. This CDR3 spans 14 amino acids. The DNA for the CDR3 is TGTGCCAGCAGTTACGTAAGCCCTGAGAATGGCTACACCTTC. Its protein is CASSYVSPENGYTF.

The chain has TRBV3-1 and TRBJ1-2; D is possibly TRBD1 (5 bases). The V gene's germline CDR1 is LGHDT and CDR2 YNNKEL (reference sequence). The CDR3 loop spans 16 amino acids. V was shortened by 2 bases and J by 1 base, with 14 bases between the two germline ends. The CDR3: CASSQFAGTNNYGYTF. The DNA of the CDR3 is TGTGCCAGCAGCCAATTCGCCGGGACCAATAACTATGGCTACACCTTC.

The sample holds a few counts of this clonotype. The chain uses TRBV7-2 and TRBJ2-4; no clear D gene. The CDR3 length is 13 residues. V was pared by 5 bases and J by 2 bases, with 7 bases between. CDR1 and CDR2 from the germline V gene are SGHTA and FQGNSA. CDR3 sequence (DNA): TGTGCCAGCAGCATCGACACCAAAAACATTCAGTACTTC. It encodes CASSIDTKNIQYF. Drawing the rest from reference TRBV7-2 and TRBJ2-4, the complete variable domain is GAGVSQSPSNKVTEKGKDVELRCDPISGHTALYWYRQSLGQGLEFLIYFQGNSAPDKSGLPSDRFSAERTGGSVSTLTIQRTQQEDSAVYLCASSIDTKNIQYFGAGTRLSVL.

The gene calls are TRBV19 and TRBJ1-2; the D is unclear. CDR1 and CDR2 from the germline V gene are LNHDA and SQIVND (reference sequence). The CDR3 has 14 amino acids. The germline V and J ends were trimmed by 5 bases and 6 bases, with 16 bases remaining between them. Here the CDR3 reads CASSSPAVPNGYTF. CDR3 sequence (DNA): TGTGCCAGTAGTTCCCCGGCGGTCCCTAATGGCTACACCTTC.

A few counts support this clonotype. Here the CDR3 reads CASSLGRPDEKLFF. CDR3 sequence (DNA): TGTGCCAGCAGTTTAGGTCGTCCGGATGAAAAACTGTTTTTT. V is TRBV27 and J is TRBJ1-4; D uncertain. CDR3 length: 14 amino acids. CDR1 MNHEY and CDR2 SMNVEV come from the germline V gene (reference sequence). Trimming took 2 bases from V and 6 from J, leaving 10 bases between them.